This is a list of T cell receptor beta chains from one sample in a study of cytomegalovirus exposure and HLA in healthy donors. Profiled with immunoSEQ multiplex PCR; TCRdb holds only in-frame clones, not every one. The sample records around 250,000 clones, approximately 82% being singletons. Sequencing input: PBMCs. Receptor source: an older woman in good health and CMV-seropositive. CDR3s leave out the opening cysteine and the closing phenylalanine or tryptophan. The order of the fields is V gene, J gene, CDR3 protein.

TRBV6-1	TRBJ1-5	ASNLDRLGNQPQH
TRBV6-6	TRBJ2-2	ASGTGIAGELF
TRBV6-4	TRBJ2-1	ASSRYTRGLGTGENEQF
TRBV19	TRBJ2-7	ASSIGGQGSLQY
TRBV2	TRBJ1-2	ASSGGQGGNYGYT
TRBV10-3	TRBJ2-2	AISEVSGMTGELF
TRBV5-6	TRBJ1-1	ASTFGGGNTEAF
TRBV19	TRBJ1-1	ASSIAHRGTEAF
TRBV23-1	TRBJ2-7	ASSPGENGTTS
TRBV7-9	TRBJ1-2	SSSIRGNLYGYT
TRBV28	TRBJ2-7	ASGGTGYEQY
TRBV6-5	TRBJ2-1	ASSYGGDAYNEQF
TRBV29-1	TRBJ2-3	SVSRGRGNTDTQY
TRBV6-1	TRBJ1-2	ASALNRVGGYT
TRBV9	TRBJ1-1	ASSVAPWGIAEAF
TRBV27	TRBJ2-7	ASSYDSQQY
TRBV10-3	TRBJ2-2	AISAILFPAGATNTGELF
TRBV5-1	TRBJ1-1	ASSLGLGRNTEAF
TRBV19	TRBJ1-1	ASNRGTGTEAF
TRBV7-7	TRBJ2-1	ASSSGLAGGDEQF
TRBV5-1	TRBJ2-3	ASSFNFPTDTQY
TRBV9	TRBJ1-1	ASSVDSRGQVF
TRBV19	TRBJ1-4	ASSIVSVPIEKLF
TRBV7-9	TRBJ2-3	ASSPWTSGITDTQY
TRBV25-1	TRBJ2-2	ASYSGTNTGELF
TRBV5-6	TRBJ2-5	ASSSKGGVETQY
TRBV7-8	TRBJ2-7	ASSSLQWTSEDEQY
TRBV7-6	TRBJ2-3	ASTLLAGGPPAAEAQY
TRBV5-4	TRBJ1-3	ASSLGGFRSGNTIY
TRBV5-1	TRBJ1-4	ASSSGQTGYGEKLF
TRBV7-9	TRBJ1-2	ASSRAGTAFDYGYT
TRBV27	TRBJ2-7	ASGRAMAYEQY
TRBV11-2	TRBJ2-1	ASSLEAYNEQF
TRBV28	TRBJ2-3	ASSLWGTSANTDTQY
TRBV6-6	TRBJ1-5	ASRTGSNQPQH
TRBV7-9	TRBJ1-1	ASSLISEAF
TRBV5-1	TRBJ2-3	ASSLGTSGVGTDTQY
TRBV6-1	TRBJ2-1	ASSQTSGSYNEQF
TRBV6-6	TRBJ2-7	ASRQQGARYYEQY
TRBV5-4	TRBJ1-1	ASSFGGQYNTEAF
TRBV2	TRBJ1-2	ASSEYGGNYGYT
TRBV9	TRBJ1-4	ASSVGVQQAELF
TRBV27	TRBJ2-5	ASWGLAGPKETQY
TRBV7-9	TRBJ2-7	ASSFHSGRSPEQY
TRBV19	TRBJ1-5	ASSIGPSNQPQH
TRBV5-4	TRBJ2-7	AGSSRPGTGYEQY
TRBV7-3	TRBJ2-3	ASSRGTSGRTDTQY
TRBV5-4	TRBJ1-5	ASSPDRDQPQH
TRBV5-1	TRBJ2-1	ASSATGGLYNEQF
TRBV6-5	TRBJ1-2	ASSYSIHFPYGYT
TRBV28	TRBJ2-7	ASSEWTGGNYEQY
TRBV27	TRBJ2-7	ASSIRQGIFYEQY
TRBV9	TRBJ2-1	ASSVARTSGRGNEQF
TRBV5-1	TRBJ1-4	ASTTGSNEKLF